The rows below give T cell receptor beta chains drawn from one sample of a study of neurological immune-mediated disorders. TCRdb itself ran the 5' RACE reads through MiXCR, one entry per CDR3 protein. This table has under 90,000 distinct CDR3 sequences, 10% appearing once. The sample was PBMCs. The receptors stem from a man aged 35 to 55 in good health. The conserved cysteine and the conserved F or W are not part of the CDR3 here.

CDR3: ASTAGGYNSPLH
V: TRBV6-5
length: 12
J: TRBJ1-6

CDR3: SARDGTGATTNTEAF
V: TRBV20-1
length: 15
J: TRBJ1-1

CDR3: NARDQGGNTIY
V: TRBV20-1
length: 11
J: TRBJ1-3

CDR3: ASSVVGSGGARVNEQF
V: TRBV9
length: 16
J: TRBJ2-1

CDR3: ASSYGRGSTDTQY
V: TRBV6-2/TRBV6-3
length: 13
J: TRBJ2-3

CDR3: ASSLGLSEQF
V: TRBV5-5
length: 10
J: TRBJ2-1

CDR3: ASSLAHSGNTIY
V: TRBV7-6
length: 12
J: TRBJ1-3

CDR3: ASSLGTSGGIEQF
V: TRBV5-1
length: 13
J: TRBJ2-1

CDR3: ASSPRSDSSSYNEQF
V: TRBV21-1
length: 15
J: TRBJ2-1

CDR3: ASSLAGRVVGNTIY
V: TRBV7-2
length: 14
J: TRBJ1-3

CDR3: ASSPPSGGTEAF
V: TRBV5-1
length: 12
J: TRBJ1-1

CDR3: SASGGLSGTYNEQF
V: TRBV20-1
length: 14
J: TRBJ2-1

CDR3: ASSPPSVGGSYEQY
V: TRBV19
length: 14
J: TRBJ2-7

CDR3: ASSQEGGGAYEQY
V: TRBV3-1
length: 13
J: TRBJ2-7

CDR3: ASTITAGNGYEQY
V: TRBV5-5
length: 13
J: TRBJ2-7

CDR3: ASSWLTGVTYNEQF
V: TRBV6-2/TRBV6-3
length: 14
J: TRBJ2-1

CDR3: ASSIRDKSIGYT
V: TRBV19
length: 12
J: TRBJ1-2

CDR3: ASTPSPWELF
V: TRBV2
length: 10
J: TRBJ1-4

CDR3: ASSLEFLGHSGANVLT
V: TRBV5-4
length: 16
J: TRBJ2-6

CDR3: ASSLDQGASEQY
V: TRBV5-1
length: 12
J: TRBJ2-7

CDR3: ASSQQQSPSYEQY
V: TRBV5-1
length: 13
J: TRBJ2-7

CDR3: ASSLTSPGADTQY
V: TRBV11-2
length: 13
J: TRBJ2-3

CDR3: ASSLAGSAQETQY
V: TRBV7-3
length: 13
J: TRBJ2-5

CDR3: SAPAGTRMFGDEQF
V: TRBV20-1
length: 14
J: TRBJ2-1

CDR3: ARSLENREISYEQY
V: TRBV6-5
length: 14
J: TRBJ2-7

CDR3: ASSPGTGNGYT
V: TRBV18
length: 11
J: TRBJ1-2

CDR3: ATSSGTNDEQY
V: TRBV15
length: 11
J: TRBJ2-7

CDR3: ASSPGDSAYEQY
V: TRBV5-1
length: 12
J: TRBJ2-7

CDR3: ASSQSEGETQY
V: TRBV6-2/TRBV6-3
length: 11
J: TRBJ2-5

CDR3: SAISVGGYEQY
V: TRBV20-1
length: 11
J: TRBJ2-7

CDR3: AISEGGSSYGYT
V: TRBV10-3
length: 12
J: TRBJ1-2

CDR3: ASSPGLTSGETQY
V: TRBV18
length: 13
J: TRBJ2-5

CDR3: ASSLAEPYGYT
V: TRBV5-5
length: 11
J: TRBJ1-2

CDR3: ASSLFAANYGYT
V: TRBV12-3/TRBV12-4
length: 12
J: TRBJ1-2

CDR3: SVPQSGTSGSTDTQY
V: TRBV29-1
length: 15
J: TRBJ2-3

CDR3: ASSPDRYSYKQY
V: TRBV6-1
length: 12
J: TRBJ2-7

CDR3: ASSLGDRLDEQY
V: TRBV5-1
length: 12
J: TRBJ2-7

CDR3: ASSLGTGGEQY
V: TRBV5-1
length: 11
J: TRBJ2-7

CDR3: ASSLGHQNTEAF
V: TRBV7-3
length: 12
J: TRBJ1-1

CDR3: ASSPGTGADTQY
V: TRBV7-2
length: 12
J: TRBJ2-3

CDR3: SAIDQTENTGELF
V: TRBV20-1
length: 13
J: TRBJ2-2